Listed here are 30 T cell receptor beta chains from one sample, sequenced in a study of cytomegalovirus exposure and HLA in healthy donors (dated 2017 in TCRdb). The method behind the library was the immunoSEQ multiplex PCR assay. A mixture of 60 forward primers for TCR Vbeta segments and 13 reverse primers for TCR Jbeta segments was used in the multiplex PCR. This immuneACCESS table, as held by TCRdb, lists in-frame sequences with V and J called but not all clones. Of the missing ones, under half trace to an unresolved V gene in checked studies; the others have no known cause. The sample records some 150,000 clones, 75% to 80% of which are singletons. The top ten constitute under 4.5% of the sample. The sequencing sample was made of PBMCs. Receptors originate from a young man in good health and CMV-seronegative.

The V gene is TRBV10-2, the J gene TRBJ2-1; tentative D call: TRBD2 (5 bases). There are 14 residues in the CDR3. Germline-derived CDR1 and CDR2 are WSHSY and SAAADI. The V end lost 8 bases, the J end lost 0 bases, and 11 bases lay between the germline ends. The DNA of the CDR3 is TGCGCCAGCTCCGAGGGTACCTCCTACAATGAGCAGTTCTTC. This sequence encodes CASSEGTSYNEQFF.

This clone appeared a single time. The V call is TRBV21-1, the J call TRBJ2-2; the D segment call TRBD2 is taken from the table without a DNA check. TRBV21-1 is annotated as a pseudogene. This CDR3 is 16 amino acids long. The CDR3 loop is CASIEGTGGNTGELFF. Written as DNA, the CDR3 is TGTGCCAGCATCGAAGGGACGGGGGGAAACACCGGGGAGCTGTTTTTT.

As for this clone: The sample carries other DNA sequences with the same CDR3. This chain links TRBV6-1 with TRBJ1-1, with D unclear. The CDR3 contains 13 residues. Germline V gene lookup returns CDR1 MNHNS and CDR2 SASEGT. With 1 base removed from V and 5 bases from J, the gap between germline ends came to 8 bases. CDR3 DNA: TGTGCCAGCAGTGAAGTTGGAGAGACTGAAGCTTTCTTT. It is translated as CASSEVGETEAFF.

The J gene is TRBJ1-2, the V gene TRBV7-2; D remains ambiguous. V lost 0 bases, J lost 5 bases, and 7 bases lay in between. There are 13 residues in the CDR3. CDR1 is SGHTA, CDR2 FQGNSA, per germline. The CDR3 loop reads CASSLAGQYGYTF. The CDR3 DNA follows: TGTGCCAGCAGCTTAGCGGGCCAGTATGGCTACACCTTC.

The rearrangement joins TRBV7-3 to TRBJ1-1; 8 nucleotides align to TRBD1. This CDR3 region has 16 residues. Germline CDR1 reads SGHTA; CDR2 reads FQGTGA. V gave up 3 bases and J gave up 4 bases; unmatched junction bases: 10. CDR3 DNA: TGTGCCAGCAGCTTTGTCGGGCAGGGGGCGGCCACTGAAGCTTTCTTT. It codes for CASSFVGQGAATEAFF. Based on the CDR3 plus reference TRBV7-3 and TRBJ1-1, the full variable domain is GAGVSQTPSNKVTEKGKYVELRCDPISGHTALYWYRQSLGQGPEFLIYFQGTGAADDSGLPNDRFFAVRPEGSVSTLKIQRTERGDSAVYLCASSFVGQGAATEAFFGQGTRLTVV.

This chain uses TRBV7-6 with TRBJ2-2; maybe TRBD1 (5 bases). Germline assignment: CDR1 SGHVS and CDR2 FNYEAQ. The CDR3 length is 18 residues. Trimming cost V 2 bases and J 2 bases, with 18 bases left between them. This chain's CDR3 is CASSLSAGSRGNTGELFF. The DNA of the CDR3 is TGTGCCAGCAGCTTATCGGCAGGGTCTAGGGGAAACACCGGGGAGCTGTTTTTT. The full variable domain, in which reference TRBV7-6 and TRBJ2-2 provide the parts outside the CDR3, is GAGVSQSPRYKVTKRGQDVALRCDPISGHVSLYWYRQALGQGPEFLTYFNYEAQQDKSGLPNDRFSAERPEGSISTLTIQRTEQRDSAMYRCASSLSAGSRGNTGELFFGEGSRLTVL.

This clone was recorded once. The CDR3 here is CASGLSGGGDTGELFF. CDR3 bases: TGTGCTAGTGGTTTGAGCGGCGGGGGGGACACCGGGGAGCTGTTTTTT. The chain joins TRBV12-5 to TRBJ2-2, with 9 positions matching TRBD2. Germline values: CDR1 LGHNT, CDR2 FRNRAP. This CDR3 comprises 16 residues. Germline trimming cut 2 bases from V and 3 bases from J; bases unmatched to any gene: 4.

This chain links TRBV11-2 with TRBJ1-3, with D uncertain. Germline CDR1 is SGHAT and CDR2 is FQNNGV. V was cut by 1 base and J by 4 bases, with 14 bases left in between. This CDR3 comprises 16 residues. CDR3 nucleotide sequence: TGTGCCAGCAGCTTAGTGGAGCCTGGAGACGGAAACACCATATATTTT. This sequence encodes CASSLVEPGDGNTIYF.

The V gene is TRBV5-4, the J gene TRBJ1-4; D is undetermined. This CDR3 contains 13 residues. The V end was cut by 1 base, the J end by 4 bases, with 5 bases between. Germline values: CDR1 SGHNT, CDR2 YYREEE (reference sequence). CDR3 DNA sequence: TGTGCCAGCAGCTTGCACAGTAATGAAAAACTGTTTTTT. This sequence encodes CASSLHSNEKLFF.

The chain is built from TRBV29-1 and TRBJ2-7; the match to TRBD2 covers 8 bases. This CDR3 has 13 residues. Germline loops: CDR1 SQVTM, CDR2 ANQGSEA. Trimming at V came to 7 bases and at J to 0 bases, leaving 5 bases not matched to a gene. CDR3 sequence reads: CSADREGSYEQYF. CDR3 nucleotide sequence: TGCAGCGCCGATCGGGAGGGCTCCTACGAGCAGTACTTC.

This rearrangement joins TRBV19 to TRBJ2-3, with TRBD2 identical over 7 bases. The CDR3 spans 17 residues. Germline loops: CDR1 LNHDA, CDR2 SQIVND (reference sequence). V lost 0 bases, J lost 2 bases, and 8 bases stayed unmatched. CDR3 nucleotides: TGTGCCAGTAGTATAGATCGGGAGGCGATTCCCACAGATACGCAGTATTTT. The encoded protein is CASSIDREAIPTDTQYF.

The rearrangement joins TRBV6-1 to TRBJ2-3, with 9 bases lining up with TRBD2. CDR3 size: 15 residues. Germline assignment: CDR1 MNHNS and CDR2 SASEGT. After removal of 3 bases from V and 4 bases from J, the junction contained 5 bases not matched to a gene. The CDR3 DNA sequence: TGTGCCAGCAGTGAGCGGGGGGGCCGCGCAGATACGCAGTATTTT. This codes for CASSERGGRADTQYF.

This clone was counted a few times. The CDR3 bases are TGCGCCAGCAGCTTGGGGTGGGGGACAACCTATGGCTACACCTTC. Translating gives CASSLGWGTTYGYTF. V is TRBV5-1 and J is TRBJ1-2, with D tentatively TRBD1 (6 bases). The germline CDR1 and CDR2 sequences are SGHRS and YFSETQ. V shed 0 bases and J shed 4 bases, with 13 bases lying between them. The CDR3 length is 15 residues.

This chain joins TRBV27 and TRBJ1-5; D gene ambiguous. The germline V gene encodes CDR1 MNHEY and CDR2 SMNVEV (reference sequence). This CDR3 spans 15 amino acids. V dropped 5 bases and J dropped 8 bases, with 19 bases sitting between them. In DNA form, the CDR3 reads TGTGCCAGCAGTCCTCGTGCGCCCGCTCCGGAGCCCCAGCATTTT. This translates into CASSPRAPAPEPQHF.

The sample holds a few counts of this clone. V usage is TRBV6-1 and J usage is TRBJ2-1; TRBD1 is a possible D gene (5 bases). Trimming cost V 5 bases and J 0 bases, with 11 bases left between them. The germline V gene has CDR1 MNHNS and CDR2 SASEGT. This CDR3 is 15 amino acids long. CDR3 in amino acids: CASSPRQISYNEQFF. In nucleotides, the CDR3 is TGTGCCAGCAGTCCCCGACAGATCTCCTACAATGAGCAGTTCTTC.

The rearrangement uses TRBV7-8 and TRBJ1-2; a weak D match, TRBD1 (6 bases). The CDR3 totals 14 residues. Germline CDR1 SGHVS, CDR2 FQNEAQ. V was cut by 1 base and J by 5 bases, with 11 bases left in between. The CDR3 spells CASSLGTATYGYTF. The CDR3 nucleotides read TGTGCCAGCAGCTTAGGGACAGCGACTTATGGCTACACCTTC.

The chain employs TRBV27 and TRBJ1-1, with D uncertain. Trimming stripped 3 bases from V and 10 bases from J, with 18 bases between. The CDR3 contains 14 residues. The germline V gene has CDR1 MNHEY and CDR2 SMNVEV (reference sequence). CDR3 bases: TGTGCCAGCAGTTTTTACGGTGGTGAGGAGGTAGCTTTCTTT. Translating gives CASSFYGGEEVAFF.

DNA of the CDR3: TGTGCCAGCAGTTTCCCGTCTGGCTCGGACAGGGAAGGGTTCACAGATACGCAGTATTTT. This gives the protein CASSFPSGSDREGFTDTQYF. V is TRBV2 and J is TRBJ2-3; TRBD1 aligns across 8 bases. The V gene end was trimmed by 5 bases and the J gene end by 2 bases; junction bases not matched to a gene: 21. CDR1 and CDR2 (germline): SNHLY, FYNNEI. This CDR3 comprises 20 residues. The entire variable domain, with the rest obtained from reference TRBV2 and TRBJ2-3, is as follows: EPEVTQTPSHQVTQMGQEVILRCVPISNHLYFYWYRQILGQKVEFLVSFYNNEISEKSEIFDDQFSVERPDGSNFTLKIRSTKLEDSAMYFCASSFPSGSDREGFTDTQYFGPGTRLTVL.

CDR3 protein: CASSPRNRRSGRAAGELFF. For the CDR3, the DNA is TGTGCCAGCTCACCACGAAATCGTAGAAGCGGGAGGGCCGCCGGGGAGCTGTTTTTT. The V and J genes are TRBV18 and TRBJ2-2; 10 bases align to TRBD2. CDR1 is KGHSH, CDR2 LQKENI, per germline. There are 19 residues in the CDR3. Trimming took 1 base from V and 6 from J; bases not matched to a gene: 14.

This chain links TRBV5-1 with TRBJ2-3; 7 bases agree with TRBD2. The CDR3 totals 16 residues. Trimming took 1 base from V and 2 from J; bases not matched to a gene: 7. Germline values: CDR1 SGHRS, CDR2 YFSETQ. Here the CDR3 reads CASSLLSSGNTDTQYF. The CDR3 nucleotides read TGCGCCAGCAGCTTGCTGTCTAGCGGTAACACAGATACGCAGTATTTT.

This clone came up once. The CDR3 sequence is CASGWSSYEQYF. The CDR3 bases are TGTGCCAGCGGTTGGAGCTCCTACGAGCAGTACTTC. The chain couples TRBV6-5 to TRBJ2-7; D unresolved. The V end was cut by 8 bases, the J end by 0 bases, with 8 bases between. This CDR3 has 12 residues. The germline gives CDR1 MNHEY, CDR2 SVGAGI.

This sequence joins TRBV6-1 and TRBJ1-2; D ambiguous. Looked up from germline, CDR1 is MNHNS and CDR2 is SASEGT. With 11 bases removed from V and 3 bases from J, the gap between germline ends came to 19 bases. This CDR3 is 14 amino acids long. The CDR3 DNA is TGTGCCTCAGGTGCGCGTCCCTCTTACTATGGCTACACCTTC. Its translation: CASGARPSYYGYTF.

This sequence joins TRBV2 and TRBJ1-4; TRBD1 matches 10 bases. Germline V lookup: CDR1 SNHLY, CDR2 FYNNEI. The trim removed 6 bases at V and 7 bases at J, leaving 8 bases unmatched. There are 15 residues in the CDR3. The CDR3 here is CASRPTGGEVEKLFF. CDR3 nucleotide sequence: TGTGCCAGCAGGCCGACAGGGGGCGAAGTTGAAAAACTGTTTTTT.

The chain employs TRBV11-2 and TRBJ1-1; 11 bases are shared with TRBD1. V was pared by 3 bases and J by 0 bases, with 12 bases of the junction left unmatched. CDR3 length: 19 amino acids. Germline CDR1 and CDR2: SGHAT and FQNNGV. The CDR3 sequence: CASSFAPGQGDSVNTEAFF. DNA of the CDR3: TGTGCCAGCAGCTTCGCTCCGGGACAGGGGGACTCGGTGAACACTGAAGCTTTCTTT.

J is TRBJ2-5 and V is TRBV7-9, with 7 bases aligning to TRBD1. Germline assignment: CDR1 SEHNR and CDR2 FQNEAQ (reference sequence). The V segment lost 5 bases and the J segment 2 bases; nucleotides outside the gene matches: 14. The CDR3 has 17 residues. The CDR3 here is CASSPDPPPGQQETQYF. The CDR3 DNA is TGTGCCAGCAGCCCGGACCCCCCGCCGGGACAGCAAGAGACCCAGTACTTC.

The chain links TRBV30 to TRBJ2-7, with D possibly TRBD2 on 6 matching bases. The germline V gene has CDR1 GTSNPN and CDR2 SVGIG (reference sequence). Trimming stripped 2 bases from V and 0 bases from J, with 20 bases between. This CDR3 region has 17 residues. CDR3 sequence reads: CAWSTNVAETFSYEQYF. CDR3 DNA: TGTGCCTGGAGTACCAACGTAGCGGAAACATTCTCCTACGAGCAGTACTTC.

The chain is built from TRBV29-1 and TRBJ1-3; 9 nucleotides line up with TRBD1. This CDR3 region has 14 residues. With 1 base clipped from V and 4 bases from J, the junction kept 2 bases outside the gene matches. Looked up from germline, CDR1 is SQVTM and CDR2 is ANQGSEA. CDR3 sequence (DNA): TGCAGCGTTGAAGGGACAGGGGAAGGAAACACCATATATTTT. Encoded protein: CSVEGTGEGNTIYF.

The CDR3 DNA reads TGTGCCAGCAGGCGGGACAGCCTCCACTTT. This codes for CASRRDSLHF. This chain links TRBV6-1 with TRBJ1-6; 7 nucleotides align to TRBD1. CDR3 length: 10 residues. Germline V gene data show CDR1 as MNHNS and CDR2 as SASEGT. The V segment lost 6 bases and the J segment 15 bases; nucleotides outside the gene matches: 2.

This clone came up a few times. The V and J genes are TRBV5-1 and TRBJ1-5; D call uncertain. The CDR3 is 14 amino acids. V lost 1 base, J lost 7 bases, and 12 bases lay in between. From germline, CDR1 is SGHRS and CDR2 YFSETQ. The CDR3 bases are TGCGCCAGCAGCTTGAGCGCTACCGGACAGCCCCAGCATTTT. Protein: CASSLSATGQPQHF.

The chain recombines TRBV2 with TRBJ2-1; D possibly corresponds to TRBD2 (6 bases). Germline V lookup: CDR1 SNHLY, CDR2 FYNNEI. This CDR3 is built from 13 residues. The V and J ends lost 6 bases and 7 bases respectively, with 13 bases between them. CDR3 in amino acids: CASSPVGGNEQFF. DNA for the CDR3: TGTGCCAGCAGCCCCGTGGGGGGTAATGAGCAGTTCTTC.